Shown below are 6 T cell receptor beta chains from a single sample sequenced in a study of technical replicates of blood from a handful of donors. Assay used: immunoSEQ multiplex PCR; TCRdb lists only in-frame clones, some missing. The repertoire has approximately 75,000 clones, approximately 96% of them found once; the top ten carry 0.29%. Sample: T cells isolated from PBMCs. The receptors were gathered from a human donor in good health.

CDR3 sequence: CASSWDRGNQPQHF. Written as DNA, the CDR3 is TGTGCCAGCAGCTGGGACAGGGGGAATCAGCCCCAGCATTTT. The J gene is TRBJ1-5, the V gene TRBV27; 11 bases agree with TRBD1. Germline V gene sequence: CDR1 MNHEY, CDR2 SMNVEV (reference sequence). Trimming took 6 bases from V and 4 from J; bases not matched to a gene: 2. This CDR3 is built from 14 residues.

The CDR3 loop reads CASSLAGEVLYSNQPQHF. The CDR3 region has the DNA TGCGCCAGCAGCTTGGCCGGGGAAGTCCTTTATAGCAATCAGCCCCAGCATTTT. This sequence joins TRBV5-1 and TRBJ1-5; no definite D call. CDR1 and CDR2 (germline): SGHRS, YFSETQ. V lost 0 bases, J lost 0 bases, and 16 bases lay in between. This CDR3 has 18 residues.

V and J are TRBV7-2 and TRBJ2-7; D call uncertain. Germline V gene sequence: CDR1 SGHTA, CDR2 FQGNSA. V lost 3 bases to trimming and J lost 5 bases, with 11 bases between them. The CDR3 has 13 residues. DNA for the CDR3: TGTGCCAGCAGCTTGAAAGGAGAGCACGAGCAGTACTTC. Its translation: CASSLKGEHEQYF.

The chain carries TRBV5-1 and TRBJ2-2; possible D gene TRBD2, 5 bases. Per the germline V gene, CDR1 is SGHRS and CDR2 is YFSETQ. This CDR3 comprises 13 residues. Trimming removed 6 bases from V and 4 bases from J, with 10 bases in between. The CDR3 coding sequence is TGCGCCAGCACCGCGGGCCTCACCGGGGAGCTGTTTTTT. Residues: CASTAGLTGELFF.

The chain is built from TRBV9 and TRBJ2-5, with 11 bases lining up with TRBD2. CDR3 length: 15 residues. The germline V gene has CDR1 SGDLS and CDR2 YYNGEE. After removal of 3 bases from V and 5 bases from J, the junction contained 6 bases not matched to a gene. CDR3 nucleotides: TGTGCCAGCAGCGATCTAGCGGGAGGACTTGAGACCCAGTACTTC. This sequence encodes CASSDLAGGLETQYF.

Turning to this clone: The junction differs from germline at one of its ends, possibly a read error. This chain joins TRBV7-7 and TRBJ2-2; TRBD1 matches 9 bases. Germline loops: CDR1 SSHAT, CDR2 FNYEAQ (reference sequence). The CDR3 totals 19 residues. The chain's CDR3 is CASSGLHHLDRGYTGELFF. CDR3 DNA sequence: TGTGCTAGCAGCGGATTACACCATCTGGACAGGGGCTACACCGGGGAGCTGTTTTTT.